Here is one TCR beta chain with its context. This CDR3 contains 15 residues. Germline CDR1 and CDR2: LGHNA and YNFKEQ. V lost 4 bases and J 9 bases, leaving 16 bases between the germline ends. These data come from a study of blood T cell repertoires in COVID-19. Study at large: Acute and convalescent COVID-19 specimens originated in the United States, Italy and Spain. PBMCs, B-cell-depleted T cells, or T cells were the source of the cDNA or gDNA that made up the material.

Per the study methods: Amplification from reference gene primers served as the basis for estimated nucleated cell counts. Sequencing used immunoSEQ multiplex PCR; TCRdb keeps in-frame clones, though not all of them. Clone size and the V and J calls come from that table; the DNA yielded D and trimming. This table holds some 80,000 clones, about 93% found once. The receptor was derived from a woman aged 80 or over with acute or convalescent COVID-19. Material for sequencing was peripheral blood. The rearrangement joins TRBV4-2 to TRBJ1-6, with TRBD1 as a possible D gene (6 bases). The CDR3 region is CASSRNQGNASPLHF. The CDR3 nucleotides read TGTGCCAGCAGCCGGAACCAGGGGAATGCTTCACCCCTCCACTTT.